The 32 T cell receptor beta chains listed next were all sequenced from one sample in a study of blood T cells in healthy people across ages. Through a sample-barcoded 5' primer and a J-beta primer mix, a second PCR was run for roughly 6 to 12 cycles. TCRdb re-analysed the 5' RACE reads in MiXCR, keeping a single row per CDR3 protein. This table holds about 1.7 million distinct CDR3 sequences, roughly 27% found once. What was sequenced was blood. The receptors shown here come from a woman in her 30s in good health.

The chain recombines TRBV3-1 with TRBJ2-7; D may be TRBD1 (7 bases). The CDR3 consists of 14 residues. Trimming took off 1 base at V and 2 bases at J, with 9 bases between the two ends. The germline V gene has CDR1 LGHDT and CDR2 YNNKEL (reference sequence). The CDR3 DNA reads TGTGCCAGCAGCCAAGTCAGGGGGGCCTACGAGCAGTACTTC. Translating gives CASSQVRGAYEQYF.

The sample holds one count of this clonotype. V is TRBV20-1 and J is TRBJ1-2; D gene uncertain. The V gene lost 5 bases and the J gene lost 6 bases, with 13 bases spanning the gap. CDR1 is DFQATT, CDR2 SNEGSKA, per germline (reference sequence). The CDR3 sequence is 12 residues long. In nucleotides, the CDR3 is TGCAGTGCTCCTTCGAACTGGGATGGCTACACCTTC. Translated: CSAPSNWDGYTF.

With regard to this clonotype: At one boundary the junction diverges from the germline segment, which might be a read error. The chain links TRBV5-1 to TRBJ2-7; D unclear. Germline V gene data show CDR1 as SGHRS and CDR2 as YFSETQ. CDR3 length: 12 amino acids. This CDR3 is CASSLLGYEKYF. The CDR3 nucleotides read TGCGCCAGCAGCTTGTTAGGCTACGAGAAGTACTTC.

This clonotype was detected only a few times. V usage is TRBV7-2 and J usage is TRBJ1-5; a weak D match, TRBD1 (5 bases). The germline V gene encodes CDR1 SGHTA and CDR2 FQGNSA. V was trimmed by 2 bases and J by 5 bases, leaving 13 bases between them. This CDR3 is built from 15 residues. The CDR3 DNA reads TGTGCCAGCAGCTTAAGGGAGGGAGGGGATCAGCCCCAGCATTTT. This encodes CASSLREGGDQPQHF.

This clonotype has a count of ten or more. This sequence joins TRBV27 and TRBJ2-7; 9 nucleotides agree with TRBD1. The CDR3 contains 14 residues. V shed 3 bases and J 4 bases; nucleotides not matched to a gene: 4. The germline V gene has CDR1 MNHEY and CDR2 SMNVEV (reference sequence). The CDR3 DNA sequence: TGTGCCAGCAGTTTCGGGACAGGGCGATACGAGCAGTACTTC. Residues: CASSFGTGRYEQYF.

This clonotype was seen a handful of times. The rearrangement joins TRBV20-1 to TRBJ1-4; the D gene is possibly TRBD1 (5 bases). Trimming stripped 3 bases from V and 4 bases from J, with 12 bases between. Germline V gives CDR1 DFQATT, CDR2 SNEGSKA (reference sequence). The CDR3 runs 14 residues. CDR3 loop: CSARGDGFNEKLFF. The CDR3 DNA is TGCAGTGCTAGGGGGGACGGATTTAATGAAAAACTGTTTTTT.

The chain employs TRBV4-2 and TRBJ1-1, with D unresolved. V lost 0 bases and J lost 0, with 8 bases in between. CDR3 length: 15 amino acids. Germline CDR1 reads LGHNA; CDR2 reads YNFKEQ. The CDR3 region is CASSQDRTMNTEAFF. The CDR3 nucleotides read TGTGCCAGCAGCCAAGACAGGACCATGAACACTGAAGCTTTCTTT.

The table lists this clonotype with many counts. The J gene is TRBJ2-7, the V gene TRBV12-3 or TRBV12-4; a weak D match, TRBD1 (5 bases). The CDR3 spans 13 residues. With 8 bases removed from V and 2 bases from J, the gap between germline ends came to 13 bases. The CDR3, as DNA: TGTGCCAGCGGTAGCCAGGGCCCCTACGAGCAGTACTTC. Its protein is CASGSQGPYEQYF.

A remark on this clonotype: One junction end does not reproduce the germline sequence, and a read error may be involved. The rearrangement joins TRBV6-1 to TRBJ1-5, with 7 bases matching TRBD1. This CDR3 has 15 residues. Germline CDR1 reads MNHNS; CDR2 reads SASEGT. The CDR3 reads CASSEGRGRTQPQHF. CDR3 DNA sequence: TGTGCCAGCAGCGAAGGCAGGGGGAGGACTCAGCCCCAGCATTTT.

Many counts were recorded for this clonotype. The rearrangement links TRBV5-1 to TRBJ1-2, with 7 positions matching TRBD1. With V trimmed by 5 bases and J by 5 bases, 6 bases remained unmatched. CDR3 length: 13 residues. Germline assignment: CDR1 SGHRS and CDR2 YFSETQ. CDR3 residues: CASSNRDSYGYTF. As DNA, the CDR3 is TGCGCCAGCAGTAACCGGGACAGTTATGGCTACACCTTC.

V is TRBV12-3 or TRBV12-4 and J is TRBJ2-1; 8 bases are shared with TRBD1. V trimming: 5 bases; J trimming: 0 bases; junction bases outside the gene matches: 9. The length of the CDR3 is 17 residues. Here the CDR3 DNA reads TGTGCCAGCAGTCGAATGGGACAGGCGAGCTCCTACAATGAGCAGTTCTTC. Protein product: CASSRMGQASSYNEQFF.

The CDR3 loop is CASSLVKVSYEQYF. In nucleotides, the CDR3 is TGTGCCAGCAGCTTGGTAAAGGTCTCCTACGAGCAGTACTTC. The V and J genes are TRBV5-6 and TRBJ2-7; no reliable D call. Germline assignment: CDR1 SGHDT and CDR2 YYEEEE. Trimming took off 0 bases at V and 0 bases at J, with 7 bases between the two ends. The CDR3 has 14 amino acids.

V gene TRBV27 combines with J gene TRBJ2-5, with D possibly TRBD2 on 5 matching bases. The CDR3 spans 10 residues. V was shortened by 6 bases and J by 13 bases, with 12 bases between the two germline ends. The germline V gene encodes CDR1 MNHEY and CDR2 SMNVEV (reference sequence). CDR3: CASRKQLGYF. The CDR3 region has the DNA TGTGCCAGCAGGAAACAACTAGGGTACTTC.

This clonotype was detected a few times. The chain employs TRBV9 and TRBJ2-1; 10 nucleotides agree with TRBD2. Germline CDR1 and CDR2: SGDLS and YYNGEE. The CDR3 totals 16 residues. V was clipped by 4 bases and J by 7 bases; unmatched bases: 11. CDR3 sequence (DNA): TGTGCCAGCAGCACTGATCTAGCGGGAGTTTTGAATGAGCAGTTCTTC. This sequence encodes CASSTDLAGVLNEQFF.

J is TRBJ2-3 and V is TRBV28; TRBD1 matches at 9 bases. This CDR3 has 15 amino acids. In germline, CDR1 is MDHEN, CDR2 SYDVKM. With V trimmed by 6 bases and J by 3 bases, 7 bases remained unmatched. CDR3 region: CASRRDRGGTDTQYF. The CDR3 DNA is TGTGCCAGCAGGCGCGACAGGGGGGGGACAGATACGCAGTATTTT.

This clonotype has more than one count but fewer than ten. The chain carries TRBV6-5 and TRBJ2-1; D is perhaps TRBD1 (5 bases). Near its end, the DNA agrees better with TRBJ2-7, so the J call may be wrong. Germline values: CDR1 MNHEY, CDR2 SVGAGI. The CDR3 runs 14 residues. In DNA, the CDR3 is TGTGCCAGCTCTAGGGGTAGCTCCTACAATGAGCAGTACTTC. It specifies CASSRGSSYNEQYF.

The V and J genes are TRBV5-6 and TRBJ2-7; 8 bases agree with TRBD2. The junction had 10 bases not matched to a gene; V was cut back by 1 base and J by 4 bases. Germline V gene data show CDR1 as SGHDT and CDR2 as YYEEEE. The CDR3 contains 16 residues. CDR3: CASSLFYPGTSYEQYF. CDR3 sequence (DNA): TGTGCCAGCAGCTTGTTCTACCCCGGGACTAGTTACGAGCAGTACTTC.

Worth noting for this clonotype: At one end, the junction sequence differs from germline, possibly due to a read error. The chain uses TRBV5-6 and TRBJ2-1; 9 bases match TRBD2. The CDR3 runs 14 residues. Germline V gene lookup returns CDR1 SGHDT and CDR2 YYEEEE. The CDR3 is CASSSTSGYSEQFF. CDR3 DNA: TGTGCCAGCAGCTCGACTAGCGGATACAGTGAGCAGTTCTTC.

This clonotype was seen more than once but under ten times. The V and J genes are TRBV3-1 and TRBJ2-4, with D unclear. The CDR3 contains 13 residues. The ends were cut back, 0 bases at V and 6 bases at J, with 6 bases in the middle. CDR1 and CDR2 (germline): LGHDT, YNNKEL (reference sequence). Here the CDR3 reads CASSQDPLNIQYF. In nucleotides, the CDR3 is TGTGCCAGCAGCCAAGATCCGTTAAACATTCAGTACTTC.

Concerning this clonotype itself: Compared with germline, one end of the junction differs, possibly owing to a read error. The rearrangement uses TRBV5-1 and TRBJ2-3, with D perhaps being TRBD1 or TRBD2 (5 bases each). Germline values: CDR1 SGHRS, CDR2 YFSETQ. This CDR3 region has 14 residues. The CDR3 spells CASIKGDSTDTQYF. CDR3 nucleotide sequence: TGTGCCAGCATCAAAGGGGACAGCACAGATACGCAGTATTTT.

This clonotype was counted a few times. V and J are TRBV5-1 and TRBJ2-1; the match to TRBD2 covers 7 bases. CDR1 SGHRS and CDR2 YFSETQ come from the germline V gene. The CDR3 is 15 amino acids. Trimming took 1 base from V and 4 from J; bases not matched to a gene: 5. DNA for the CDR3: TGCGCCAGCAGCTTGCACAGCGGGGATTACAATGAGCAGTTCTTC. Its translation: CASSLHSGDYNEQFF.

The chain employs TRBV30 and TRBJ2-7; 9 positions agree with TRBD1. The junction had 5 bases not matched to a gene; V was cut back by 1 base and J by 1 base. Germline V gene lookup returns CDR1 GTSNPN and CDR2 SVGIG (reference sequence). The CDR3 runs to 15 residues. CDR3: CAWSGQGVLSYEQYF. In nucleotides, the CDR3 is TGTGCCTGGAGTGGACAGGGGGTGTTATCCTACGAGCAGTACTTC.

This clonotype was observed many times. V gene TRBV12-3 or TRBV12-4 combines with J gene TRBJ2-7; 7 nucleotides line up with TRBD1. The CDR3 length is 15 residues. J gave up 1 base and V 3 bases, and 6 bases lay outside the gene matches. Here the CDR3 reads CASSFEGQLSYEQYF. The CDR3 region has the DNA TGTGCCAGCAGTTTCGAGGGACAGCTTTCCTACGAGCAGTACTTC.

The table lists this clonotype with a few counts. This chain links TRBV9 with TRBJ2-1; 11 bases agree with TRBD2. The length of the CDR3 is 17 residues. The V and J ends lost 3 bases and 7 bases, in that order; junction bases with no gene match: 12. Germline CDR1 SGDLS, CDR2 YYNGEE. This chain's CDR3 is CASSAGLSSGGANEQFF. Here the CDR3 DNA reads TGTGCCAGCAGCGCCGGATTGAGTAGCGGGGGGGCAAATGAGCAGTTCTTC.

The chain links TRBV10-3 to TRBJ2-5; weak D call: TRBD1 (5 bases). Germline V gives CDR1 ENHRY, CDR2 SYGVKD. There are 13 residues in the CDR3. Trimming left V 7 bases short and J 0 bases short, with 9 bases between. The CDR3: CAITDTNQETQYF. CDR3 nucleotides: TGTGCCATCACGGACACGAACCAAGAGACCCAGTACTTC.

The chain carries TRBV4-1 and TRBJ1-1; D call uncertain. CDR1 and CDR2 (germline): MGHRA, YSYEKL. Trimming removed 0 bases at V and 0 bases at J, with 11 bases between. The CDR3 totals 16 residues. The CDR3 sequence: CASSQDQRGMNTEAFF. The CDR3 DNA sequence: TGCGCCAGCAGCCAAGATCAGCGGGGTATGAACACTGAAGCTTTCTTT.

Concerning this clonotype itself: A much larger clone lies one base from this, so it may be a read error. V is TRBV6-2 or TRBV6-3 and J is TRBJ2-5; D is perhaps TRBD1 (5 bases). The better agreement between TRBJ2-7 and the DNA end casts doubt on the J call. Germline V gene data show CDR1 as MNHEY and CDR2 as SVGEGT. This CDR3 spans 14 amino acids. For the CDR3, the DNA is TGTGCCAGCAGGTACTTTATGACAGATTACGAGCAGTACTTC. Residues: CASRYFMTDYEQYF.

The rearrangement uses TRBV12-5 and TRBJ2-1; no firm D call. V dropped 7 bases and J dropped 8 bases, with 15 bases sitting between them. CDR3 length: 13 amino acids. CDR1 is LGHNT and CDR2 is FRNRAP in the germline V gene. In nucleotides, the CDR3 is TGTGCTAGTGCTCCCCCGGTTGCGCATGAGCAGTTCTTC. Translating gives CASAPPVAHEQFF.

This chain connects TRBV14 to TRBJ2-1, with D maybe TRBD2 (6 bases). CDR3 length: 13 amino acids. V lost 5 bases and J lost 12, with 17 bases in between. Germline CDR1 reads SGHDN; CDR2 reads FVKESK. For the CDR3, the DNA is TGTGCCAGCAGCGTCCGACTAGTCGATGGGCAGTTCTTC. Encoded protein: CASSVRLVDGQFF.

This clonotype was seen ten or more times. The CDR3 spells CASSYTPSTDTQYF. The CDR3 region has the DNA TGTGCCAGCAGTTACACCCCTAGCACAGATACGCAGTATTTT. The chain uses TRBV6-5 and TRBJ2-3; no firm D call. Germline-derived CDR1 and CDR2 are MNHEY and SVGAGI. V lost 2 bases and J lost 0, with 6 bases in between. There are 14 residues in the CDR3.

A word on this clonotype: This may arise from a read error, as a much more abundant clone is one base away. J is TRBJ2-1 and V is TRBV7-9; the D is unclear. Germline V gene data show CDR1 as SEHNR and CDR2 as FQNEAQ (reference sequence). Trimming cost V 11 bases and J 0 bases, with 17 bases left between them. This CDR3 has 15 amino acids. CDR3 residues: CACKGGSSSYNEQFF. The CDR3 DNA is TGTGCCTGCAAGGGTGGGTCGAGCTCCTACAATGAGCAGTTCTTC.

The sample holds a few counts of this clonotype. The V gene is TRBV7-3, the J gene TRBJ2-5, with D perhaps being TRBD1 or TRBD2 (5 bases each). The better agreement between TRBJ2-7 and the DNA end casts doubt on the J call. Germline lookup yields CDR1 SGHTA and CDR2 FQGTGA. The CDR3 consists of 15 residues. The chain's CDR3 is CASSPSGAGGIEQYF. CDR3 sequence (DNA): TGTGCCAGTAGCCCTTCCGGGGCAGGTGGGATCGAGCAGTACTTC.